Sequencing of this T cell receptor beta chain was carried out in a study of blood T cells in healthy people across ages. Together with a sample-barcoded 5' primer, a J-beta primer mix was included in a second PCR lasting about 6 to 11 cycles. Each CDR3 protein gets one entry after TCRdb re-called the 5' RACE reads with MiXCR. The repertoire holds around 1,500,000 distinct CDR3 sequences, with roughly 28% as singletons. Study findings and constraints: TCR beta diversity per million T cells fell roughly linearly with age.

With respect to this clonotype: The antigen remains unidentified.

The length of the CDR3 is 14 residues. V was clipped by 2 bases and J by 6 bases; unmatched bases: 5. Germline V lookup: CDR1 MNHEY, CDR2 SVGEGT. The sample was blood. This chain connects TRBV6-2 or TRBV6-3 to TRBJ2-7; 9 nucleotides agree with TRBD2. The clonotype originates from a woman aged 25 to 39 in good health. The CDR3 is CASSYGLARSEQYF. The CDR3 DNA sequence: TGTGCCAGCAGTTACGGACTAGCGCGTTCCGAGCAGTACTTC.